The 29 T cell receptor beta chains listed next were all sequenced from one sample in a study of spatial heterogeneity in lung cancer. TCRdb passed the 5' RACE reads through MiXCR, listing each CDR3 protein once. The sample lists approximately 40,000 distinct CDR3 sequences; around 5.2% were seen once. Time point denoted: sample taken at primary tumor resection. Extraction of whole RNA from tumor, nontumor lung or frozen PBMC preceded unsorted sequencing. Material: PBMCs, obtained at surgery. The receptors here all came from a female donor with early-stage non-small cell lung cancer.

This clonotype was counted at least ten times. The chain has TRBV5-1 and TRBJ1-6; possible D gene TRBD1, 6 bases. V gave up 0 bases and J gave up 9 bases, with 10 bases separating them. Germline V gene lookup returns CDR1 SGHRS and CDR2 YFSETQ. The CDR3 is made up of 14 amino acids. This chain's CDR3 is CASSLGGLGSPLHF. In DNA form, the CDR3 reads TGCGCCAGCAGCTTGGGGGGGCTCGGTTCACCCCTCCACTTT.

This clonotype showed up just a few times. The genes are TRBV28 and TRBJ1-1, with 7 nucleotides matching TRBD1. Trimming at V came to 5 bases and at J to 4 bases, leaving 10 bases not matched to a gene. This CDR3 region has 15 residues. In germline, CDR1 is MDHEN, CDR2 SYDVKM. CDR3 loop: CASSISYRGGTEAFF. CDR3 DNA: TGTGCCAGCAGTATATCCTACAGGGGAGGCACTGAAGCTTTCTTT.

In its sample, this clonotype was seen many times. This chain links TRBV7-9 with TRBJ2-7; TRBD1 matches at 10 bases. The junction had 3 bases not matched to a gene; V was cut back by 4 bases and J by 3 bases. The CDR3 is 14 amino acids. The V gene's germline CDR1 is SEHNR and CDR2 FQNEAQ (reference sequence). CDR3 DNA: TGTGCCAGCAGCTCATGGGACAGGGGCTACGAGCAGTACTTC. It is translated as CASSSWDRGYEQYF.

There are many counts of this clonotype. J is TRBJ2-7 and V is TRBV11-2, with TRBD2 matching over 8 bases. The CDR3 consists of 14 residues. Trimming took 2 bases from V and 5 from J; bases not matched to a gene: 5. Germline CDR1 reads SGHAT; CDR2 reads FQNNGV. This chain's CDR3 is CASSLNRLANEQYF. The CDR3 DNA sequence: TGTGCCAGCAGCTTAAATCGACTAGCGAACGAGCAGTACTTC.

This clonotype was detected many times. This chain uses TRBV9 with TRBJ1-4, with D uncertain. The V gene's germline CDR1 is SGDLS and CDR2 YYNGEE. CDR3 length: 14 amino acids. V was trimmed by 4 bases and J by 4 bases, leaving 11 bases between them. CDR3 sequence: CASSPRVFNEKLFF. CDR3 sequence (DNA): TGTGCCAGCAGCCCCCGGGTTTTTAATGAAAAACTGTTTTTT.

This clonotype showed up many times. The V and J genes are TRBV24-1 and TRBJ2-3, with unresolved D. Germline CDR1 and CDR2: KGHDR and SFDVKD. The V gene lost 4 bases and the J gene lost 6 bases, with 10 bases spanning the gap. CDR3 length: 13 amino acids. CDR3 region: CATSDLLGDTQYF. Here the CDR3 DNA reads TGTGCCACCAGTGACCTATTGGGGGATACGCAGTATTTT.

Ten or more counts support this clonotype. V is TRBV6-1 and J is TRBJ2-1; no reliable D call. V shed 9 bases and J shed 3 bases, with 9 bases lying between them. The CDR3 is 12 amino acids. CDR1 and CDR2 (germline): MNHNS, SASEGT. CDR3 coding DNA: TGTGCCAGTCCCGACCGCTACAATGAGCAGTTCTTC. It codes for CASPDRYNEQFF.

The chain links TRBV6-4 to TRBJ2-7; 8 nucleotides align to TRBD1. This CDR3 contains 14 residues. V dropped 6 bases and J dropped 3; count of bases not matched to a gene: 7. Per the germline V gene, CDR1 is MRHNA and CDR2 is SNTAGT. The CDR3 spells CASSDRDRGYEQYF. CDR3 sequence (DNA): TGTGCCAGCAGCGACCGAGACAGGGGCTACGAGCAGTACTTC.

This clonotype was counted at least ten times. The gene calls are TRBV20-1 and TRBJ1-2; TRBD1 is a possible D gene (5 bases). The length of the CDR3 is 14 residues. V was cut by 1 base and J by 4 bases, with 13 bases left in between. The germline V gene encodes CDR1 DFQATT and CDR2 SNEGSKA (reference sequence). The CDR3 spells CSARVEGISYGYTF. CDR3 in DNA: TGCAGTGCTAGAGTGGAGGGGATATCCTATGGCTACACCTTC.

This clonotype is medium-sized by share. The V call is TRBV27, the J call TRBJ1-3; D might be TRBD1 (5 bases). This CDR3 comprises 15 residues. V lost 1 base and J lost 0, with 7 bases in between. The germline V gene encodes CDR1 MNHEY and CDR2 SMNVEV (reference sequence). CDR3 sequence: CASSLYRSSGNTIYF. In DNA form, the CDR3 reads TGTGCCAGCAGTTTATACAGGAGCTCTGGAAACACCATATATTTT.

Only a few counts were recorded for this clonotype. The CDR3 DNA reads TGTGCCAGCAGCCAAGTTACAGGGGCCGCGAGGCAGTTCTTC. It translates to CASSQVTGAARQFF. The chain joins TRBV14 to TRBJ2-1, with 7 bases that match TRBD1. The CDR3 sequence is 14 residues long. After removal of 1 base from V and 12 bases from J, the junction contained 9 bases not matched to a gene. The germline V gene has CDR1 SGHDN and CDR2 FVKESK.

In this sample, this clonotype turned up many times. The rearrangement uses TRBV7-2 and TRBJ2-3; D gene unclear. Germline loops: CDR1 SGHTA, CDR2 FQGNSA. The CDR3 totals 14 residues. The V and J ends lost 0 bases and 2 bases respectively, with 6 bases between them. CDR3 DNA: TGTGCCAGCAGCTTAGCCAGGAACACAGATACGCAGTATTTT. Translated, it gives CASSLARNTDTQYF.

This clonotype has a count of ten or more. The chain recombines TRBV10-2 with TRBJ2-2, with unresolved D. V was cut by 6 bases and J by 8 bases, with 10 bases left in between. This CDR3 contains 12 residues. Germline V gives CDR1 WSHSY, CDR2 SAAADI. The CDR3 nucleotides read TGCGCCAGCAGGCAATCAGCGGGGGAGCTGTTTTTT. It codes for CASRQSAGELFF.

This clonotype was found a few times. This chain joins TRBV18 and TRBJ1-3; perhaps TRBD1 as D (6 bases). This CDR3 is 16 amino acids long. CDR1 and CDR2 (germline): KGHSH, LQKENI. V lost 4 bases and J 0 bases, leaving 13 bases between the germline ends. The CDR3 region is CASSQGHPSSGNTIYF. DNA of the CDR3: TGTGCCAGCTCACAGGGACACCCGAGCTCTGGAAACACCATATATTTT.

This clonotype was observed many times. The V gene is TRBV5-1, the J gene TRBJ1-2; a possible D gene is TRBD1 (5 bases). Per germline, CDR1 SGHRS and CDR2 YFSETQ. This CDR3 contains 15 residues. With 1 base removed from V and 5 bases from J, the gap between germline ends came to 15 bases. CDR3 nucleotide sequence: TGCGCCAGCAGCTTGTCGACAGAATACCGTTATGGCTACACCTTC. This codes for CASSLSTEYRYGYTF.

This clonotype turned up a few times. The V gene is TRBV2, the J gene TRBJ2-2; D possibly corresponds to TRBD1 (5 bases). Germline CDR1 reads SNHLY; CDR2 reads FYNNEI. The CDR3 length is 15 residues. Trimming took 5 bases from V and 2 from J, leaving 12 bases between them. The CDR3 DNA reads TGTGCCAGCAGTAACCAGGACACCAACACCGGGGAGCTGTTTTTT. Encoded protein: CASSNQDTNTGELFF.

The chain has TRBV7-4 and TRBJ1-1; D is undetermined. The germline gives CDR1 SGHVT, CDR2 SQSDAQ. The V end lost 4 bases, the J end lost 5 bases, and 17 bases lay between the germline ends. There are 15 residues in the CDR3. The CDR3 sequence is CASSSRTVIGTEAFF. In DNA form, the CDR3 reads TGTGCCAGCAGCTCACGGACCGTTATCGGAACTGAAGCTTTCTTT.

This clonotype was observed a handful of times. The gene calls are TRBV12-3 or TRBV12-4 and TRBJ1-4; 10 bases line up with TRBD1. V shed 3 bases, J shed 8 bases, and the junction held 6 bases outside the gene matches. This CDR3 is built from 15 residues. The CDR3 nucleotides are TGTGCCAGCAGTTTTCACTGGGACAGGGGAGAAAAACTGTTTTTT. Its protein product is CASSFHWDRGEKLFF.

This clonotype was detected many times. The chain uses TRBV29-1 and TRBJ1-5; 8 nucleotides agree with TRBD1. CDR1 SQVTM and CDR2 ANQGSEA come from the germline V gene. V lost 4 bases, J lost 7 bases, and 6 bases stayed unmatched. This CDR3 is built from 13 residues. The CDR3 nucleotides read TGCAGCGTTGGGACAGGGAAGGGGCAGCCCCAGCATTTT. Encoded protein: CSVGTGKGQPQHF.

This clonotype has just a few counts. The rearrangement joins TRBV4-2 to TRBJ2-3, with TRBD2 identical over 9 bases. Germline V gene sequence: CDR1 LGHNA, CDR2 YNFKEQ. Germline trimming cut 0 bases from V and 2 bases from J; bases unmatched to any gene: 9. This CDR3 has 18 amino acids. CDR3 protein: CASSQEVGVAGVTDTQYF. The CDR3 DNA sequence: TGTGCCAGCAGCCAAGAGGTCGGGGTAGCGGGAGTCACAGATACGCAGTATTTT.

This chain links TRBV6-5 with TRBJ1-2; tentative D call: TRBD1 (5 bases). This CDR3 contains 12 residues. Germline V gene data show CDR1 as MNHEY and CDR2 as SVGAGI. V lost 6 bases and J lost 4, with 9 bases in between. CDR3 region: CASREGTYGYTF. DNA of the CDR3: TGTGCCAGCAGGGAAGGGACCTATGGCTACACCTTC.

In its sample, this clonotype was seen a few times. The chain recombines TRBV20-1 with TRBJ2-3; D possibly matches TRBD1 or TRBD2 (5 bases each). Per germline, CDR1 DFQATT and CDR2 SNEGSKA (reference sequence). This CDR3 contains 16 residues. Trimming shortened V by 0 bases and J by 2 bases, and 15 bases separated the two germline ends. The CDR3 loop reads CSARDRDESFTDTQYF. The CDR3 DNA sequence: TGCAGTGCTAGAGATCGGGACGAATCATTCACAGATACGCAGTATTTT.

This clonotype was found many times. The chain has TRBV7-2 and TRBJ2-3, with 7 bases matching TRBD1. V was pared by 4 bases and J by 10 bases, with 11 bases of the junction left unmatched. This CDR3 region has 14 residues. The V gene's germline CDR1 is SGHTA and CDR2 FQGNSA. Here the CDR3 reads CASSSGQTPGAQYF. In DNA form, the CDR3 reads TGTGCCAGCAGCTCGGGACAGACCCCAGGAGCGCAGTATTTT.

This clonotype was found many times. The rearrangement links TRBV28 to TRBJ2-2; D is uncertain. Germline V CDR1 and CDR2: MDHEN, SYDVKM. The CDR3 totals 12 residues. Trimming took 2 bases from V and 7 from J, leaving 5 bases between them. In DNA, the CDR3 is TGTGCCAGCAGTTTAATGGACGGGGAGCTGTTTTTT. It yields the protein CASSLMDGELFF. The whole variable domain, filled in from reference TRBV28 and TRBJ2-2, reads DVKVTQSSRYLVKRTGEKVFLECVQDMDHENMFWYRQDPGLGLRLIYFSYDVKMKEKGDIPEGYSVSREKKERFSLILESASTNQTSMYLCASSLMDGELFFGEGSRLTVL.

This clonotype was recorded many times. The J gene is TRBJ2-7, the V gene TRBV27; D remains unclear. The CDR3 sequence is 13 residues long. V was clipped by 2 bases and J by 2 bases, with 7 bases between them. The V gene's germline CDR1 is MNHEY and CDR2 SMNVEV (reference sequence). The CDR3, as DNA: TGTGCCAGCAGTTTAGGGTCAGCCTACGAGCAGTACTTC. Encoded protein: CASSLGSAYEQYF.

The table lists this clonotype with a few counts. The CDR3: CASSTDLDTEAFF. The CDR3 DNA follows: TGTGCCAGCAGCACGGACCTGGACACTGAAGCTTTCTTT. The chain uses TRBV9 and TRBJ1-1; D remains unclear. V shed 4 bases and J shed 3 bases, with 10 bases lying between them. This CDR3 is built from 13 residues. Germline V CDR1 and CDR2: SGDLS, YYNGEE.

The rearrangement uses TRBV5-4 and TRBJ1-3; D remains unclear. Trimming took 1 base from V and 2 from J, leaving 7 bases between them. Germline CDR1 SGHNT, CDR2 YYREEE (reference sequence). CDR3 size: 14 residues. The DNA for the CDR3 is TGTGCCAGCAGCTTGATGTCTCCTGGAAACACCATATATTTT. Its translation: CASSLMSPGNTIYF.

This clonotype was found many times. The rearrangement links TRBV20-1 to TRBJ1-6, with D perhaps TRBD1 (5 bases). Between the trimmed V and J ends, which lost 6 bases and 11 bases, there was a span of 11 bases. The CDR3 is made up of 11 amino acids. Germline-derived CDR1 and CDR2 are DFQATT and SNEGSKA (reference sequence). In DNA form, the CDR3 reads TGCAGTGCCAGGGCGGGGACACCCCTCCACTTT. As protein: CSARAGTPLHF.

This clonotype was recorded many times. This chain connects TRBV5-1 to TRBJ1-1, with D unclear. Germline V gene data show CDR1 as SGHRS and CDR2 as YFSETQ. The V end was cut by 0 bases, the J end by 3 bases, with 9 bases between. The CDR3 totals 14 residues. The CDR3 nucleotides are TGCGCCAGCAGCTTGGCCCCACGGGACACTGAAGCTTTCTTT. Residues: CASSLAPRDTEAFF. Using reference TRBV5-1 and TRBJ1-1 for the parts outside the CDR3, the full variable domain is KAGVTQTPRYLIKTRGQQVTLSCSPISGHRSVSWYQQTPGQGLQFLFEYFSETQRNKGNFPGRFSGRQFSNSRSEMNVSTLELGDSALYLCASSLAPRDTEAFFGQGTRLTVV.